The clone carrying this T cell receptor beta chain has only a few counts. Antigen unknown. Germline V gene lookup returns CDR1 SNHLY and CDR2 FYNNEI. Germline trimming cut 4 bases from V and 2 bases from J; bases unmatched to any gene: 6. The CDR3 covers 17 residues. TCRdb redid the calling of the reads with MiXCR, one entry per CDR3 protein. The table has 110,000 or so distinct CDR3 sequences, over 25% seen once; the top ten hold less than 45%. These data belong to a study of T cell repertoires in cytomegalovirus infection. V is TRBV2 and J is TRBJ2-3, with 13 bases that match TRBD2. The sequence was collected from a human donor in good health (CMV status not recorded). Some clones in this sample may be carry-over from other donors' samples. The sample consisted of CD8+ T cells from cultured PBMCs, taken from culture after CMV antigen stimulation. The CDR3 loop reads CASSGLAGGPLTDTQYF. CDR3 sequence (DNA): TGTGCCAGCAGTGGACTAGCGGGGGGTCCTCTCACAGATACGCAGTATTTT.